This entry features one TCR beta chain sequence. Its specificity is unknown. Use of 60 Vbeta and 13 Jbeta primers characterized the PCR. Assay used: immunoSEQ multiplex PCR; TCRdb lists only in-frame clones, some missing. The sample consists of approximately 280,000 clones, 70% to 90% of them appearing once. This sample was taken from a study of cytomegalovirus exposure and HLA in healthy donors. Study results and limitations: What a later analysis reportedly showed was that an Asian-associated ancestry cluster had fewer N-insertions than the roughly 700-donor mean.

Germline loops: CDR1 PRHDT, CDR2 FYEKMQ (reference sequence). This CDR3 spans 15 amino acids. V shed 2 bases, J shed 8 bases, and the junction held 8 bases outside the gene matches. The V gene is TRBV13, the J gene TRBJ2-1, with TRBD2 matching 8 bases. The specimen sequenced was PBMCs. The TCR sequence derives from a woman under 30 in good health and CMV-seronegative. This CDR3 is CASSLREGLEYEQFF. As DNA, the CDR3 is TGTGCCAGCAGCTTACGAGAGGGACTAGAGTATGAGCAGTTCTTC.